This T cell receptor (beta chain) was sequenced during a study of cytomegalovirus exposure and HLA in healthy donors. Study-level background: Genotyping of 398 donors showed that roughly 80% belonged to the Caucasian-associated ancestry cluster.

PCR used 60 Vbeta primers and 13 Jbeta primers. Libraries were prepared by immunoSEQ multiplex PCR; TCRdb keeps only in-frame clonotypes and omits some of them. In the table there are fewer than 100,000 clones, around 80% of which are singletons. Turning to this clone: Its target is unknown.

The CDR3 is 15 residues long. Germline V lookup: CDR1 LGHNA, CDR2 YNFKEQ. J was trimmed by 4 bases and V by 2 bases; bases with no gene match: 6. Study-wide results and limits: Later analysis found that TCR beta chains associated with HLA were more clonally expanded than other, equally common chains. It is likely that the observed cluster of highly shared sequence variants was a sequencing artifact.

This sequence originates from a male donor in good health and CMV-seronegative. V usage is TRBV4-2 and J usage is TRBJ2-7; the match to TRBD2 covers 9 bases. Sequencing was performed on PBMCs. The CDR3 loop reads CASSQTGGGVYEQYF. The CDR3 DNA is TGTGCCAGCAGCCAAACTGGCGGGGGGGTTTACGAGCAGTACTTC.